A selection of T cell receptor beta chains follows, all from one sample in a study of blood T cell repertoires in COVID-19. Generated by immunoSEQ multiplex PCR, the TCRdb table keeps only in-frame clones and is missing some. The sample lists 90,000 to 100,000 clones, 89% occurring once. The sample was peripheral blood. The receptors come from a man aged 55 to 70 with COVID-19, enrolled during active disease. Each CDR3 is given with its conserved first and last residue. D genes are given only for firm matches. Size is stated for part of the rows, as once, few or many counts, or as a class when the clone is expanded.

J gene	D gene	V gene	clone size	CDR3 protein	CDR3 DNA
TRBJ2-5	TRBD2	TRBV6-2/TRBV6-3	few	CASSRLAGEETQYF	TGTGCCAGCAGTCGACTAGCGGGAGAAGAGACCCAGTACTTC
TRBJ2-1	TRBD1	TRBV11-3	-	CASSLDGGTGLTYNEQFF	TGTGCCAGCAGCTTAGATGGTGGGACAGGGCTCACCTACAATGAGCAGTTCTTC
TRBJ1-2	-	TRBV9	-	CASSRRQMLYGYTF	TGTGCCAGCAGCAGAAGACAGATGCTCTATGGCTACACCTTC
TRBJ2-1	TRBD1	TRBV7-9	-	CASSRRTGFTDEQFF	TGTGCCAGCAGCAGGCGGACAGGGTTTACCGATGAGCAGTTCTTC
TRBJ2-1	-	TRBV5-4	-	CASSLQESEQFF	TGTGCCAGCAGCTTACAGGAATCTGAGCAGTTCTTC
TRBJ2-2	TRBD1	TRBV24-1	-	CATSEGQGKAGELFF	TGTGCCACCAGTGAGGGACAGGGGAAGGCCGGGGAGCTGTTTTTT
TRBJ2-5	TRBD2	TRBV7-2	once	CASSLQTSGEAETQYF	TGTGCCAGCAGCTTACAGACTAGCGGGGAAGCGGAGACCCAGTACTTC
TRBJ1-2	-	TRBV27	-	CASGTHYGYTF	TGTGCCAGCGGGACACACTATGGCTACACCTTC
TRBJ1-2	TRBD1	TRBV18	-	CASKVTGSNYGYTF	TGTGCCAGTAAAGTGACAGGGTCGAACTATGGCTACACCTTC
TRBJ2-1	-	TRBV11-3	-	CASRGGSSYNEQFF	TGTGCCTCCCGGGGAGGAAGCTCCTACAATGAGCAGTTCTTC
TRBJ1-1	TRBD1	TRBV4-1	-	CASSQEPGQGSTEAFF	TGCGCCAGCAGCCAAGAACCGGGACAGGGTTCTACTGAAGCTTTCTTT
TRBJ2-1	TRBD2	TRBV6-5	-	CASSYGASGRVIEQFF	TGTGCCAGCAGTTATGGGGCTAGCGGGCGAGTGATTGAGCAGTTCTTC
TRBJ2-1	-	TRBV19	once	CASSEGGSYNEQFF	TGTGCCAGTAGTGAGGGAGGCTCCTACAATGAGCAGTTCTTC
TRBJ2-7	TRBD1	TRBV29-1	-	CSVARTGSYEQYF	TGCAGCGTTGCGAGGACAGGGTCCTACGAGCAGTACTTC
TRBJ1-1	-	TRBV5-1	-	CASSLPEDTEAFF	TGCGCCAGCAGCTTACCTGAGGACACTGAAGCTTTCTTT
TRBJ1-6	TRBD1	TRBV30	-	CASRGTVYNSPLHF	TGTGCCAGCCGTGGGACAGTTTATAATTCACCCCTCCACTTT
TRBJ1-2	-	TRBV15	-	CATSRSNPSPVDYGYTF	TGTGCCACCAGCAGATCTAATCCTTCCCCTGTTGACTATGGCTACACCTTC
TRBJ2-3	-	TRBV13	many	CASSLVRWPEGGDTQYF	TGTGCCAGCAGCTTAGTTCGGTGGCCGGAGGGTGGGGATACGCAGTATTTT
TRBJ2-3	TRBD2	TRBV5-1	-	CASSLESGRIDTQYF	TGCGCCAGCAGCTTGGAAAGCGGGAGAATCGATACGCAGTATTTT
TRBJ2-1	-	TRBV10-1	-	CASSGGRGQHNEQFF	TGCGCCAGCAGTGGCGGCAGGGGACAACACAATGAGCAGTTCTTC
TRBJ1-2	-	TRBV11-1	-	CASSLDSPNYGYTF	TGTGCCAGCAGCTTGGACAGCCCTAACTATGGCTACACCTTC